This T cell receptor (beta chain) is from a study of PD-1 blockade in classical Hodgkin lymphoma. Every patient was affected by relapse after autologous stem cell transplantation, while exposure to brentuximab vedotin was not uniform. Germline-derived CDR1 and CDR2 are MNHNY and SVGAGI (reference sequence). Trimming left V 1 base short and J 3 bases short, with 13 bases between. The length of the CDR3 is 16 residues. Method: immunoSEQ multiplex PCR; TCRdb's copy keeps in-frame clones and lacks some. The table lists some 150,000 clones, approximately 72% of them singletons. Source: peripheral blood mononuclear cells (PBMCs), taken before the second cycle of nivolumab. The receptor's source is a human donor with classical Hodgkin lymphoma. This chain connects TRBV6-6 to TRBJ1-3; D gene uncertain. This CDR3 reads CASSYYQPSRGNTIYF. In nucleotides, the CDR3 is TGTGCCAGCAGTTACTACCAGCCCAGTCGTGGAAACACCATATATTTT.